This TCR beta chain was observed in a study of human T cells and chemical hapten exposure. Study in general: The study sensitized with 2% DPC on a 2 cm by 2 cm patch of upper inner arm skin.

Original analysis: Counts of TCRs in each sample centred on a median of about 95,000 and extended from about 20,000 to 690,000. TCRdb passed the RACE reads through MiXCR, listing each CDR3 protein once. The V and J calls were determined by TCRdb, not by the authors. The table lists around 380,000 distinct CDR3 sequences, roughly 4.8% of them singletons. The germline V gene has CDR1 MGHRA and CDR2 YSYEKL. CDR3 size: 15 residues. Concerning this clonotype itself: This may arise from a read error, as a much more abundant clone is one base away.

The time point denotes: patch test 1, 2 weeks after DPC sensitization. Treatment given: therapeutic diphenylcyclopropenone sensitization with weekly scalp DPC. Donors were 18 to 70-year-old alopecia patients suitable for DPC. This sequence joins TRBV4-1 and TRBJ2-3; D might be TRBD1 (6 bases). The TCR originated in a woman between 45 and 60 years old with alopecia areata. Some clones in this sample may be carry-over from other donors' samples. The sequencing here drew on whole blood, taken in connection with sensitization to the hapten diphenylcyclopropenone (DPC). The CDR3, as DNA: TGCGCCGGCAGCCAAGATAGGACAGGCACAGATACGCAGTATTTT. It encodes CAGSQDRTGTDTQYF.